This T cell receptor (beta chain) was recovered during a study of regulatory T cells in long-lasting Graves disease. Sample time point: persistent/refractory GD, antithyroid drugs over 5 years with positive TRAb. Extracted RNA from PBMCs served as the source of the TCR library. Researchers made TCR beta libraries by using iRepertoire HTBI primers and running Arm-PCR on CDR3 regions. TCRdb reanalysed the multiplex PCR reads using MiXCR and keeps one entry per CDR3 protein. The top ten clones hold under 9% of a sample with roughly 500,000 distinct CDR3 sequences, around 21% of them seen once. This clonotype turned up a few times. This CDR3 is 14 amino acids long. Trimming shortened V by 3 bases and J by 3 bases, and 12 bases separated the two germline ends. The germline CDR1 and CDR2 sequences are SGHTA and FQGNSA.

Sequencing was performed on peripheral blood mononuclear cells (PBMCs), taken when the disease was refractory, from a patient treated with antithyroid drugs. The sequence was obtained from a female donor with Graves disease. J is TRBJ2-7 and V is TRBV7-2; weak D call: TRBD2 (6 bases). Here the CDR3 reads CASSFGQGGYEQYF. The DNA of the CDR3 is TGTGCCAGCAGCTTTGGGCAGGGAGGCTACGAGCAGTACTTC.